Below, one T cell receptor beta chain is given with its context. These data belong to a study of identical twins. TCRdb re-called the 5' RACE reads with MiXCR, one entry per CDR3 protein. The profile covers about 690,000 distinct CDR3 sequences, with less than 7% appearing a single time and 1.5% to 2% taken by the ten largest. This CDR3 has 16 amino acids. The V and J ends lost 1 base and 0 bases respectively, with 8 bases between them. CDR1 is SGHRS, CDR2 YFSETQ, per germline. Every one of the donors was a healthy Caucasian. The receptor was derived from a man aged 18-30 years in good health. The V call is TRBV5-1, the J call TRBJ2-6; D unresolved. Sequenced material: naive T cells sorted from blood. The CDR3 sequence: CASSLSPNSGANVLTF. CDR3 coding DNA: TGCGCCAGCAGCTTGAGTCCCAACTCTGGGGCCAACGTCCTGACTTTC.